The 30 T cell receptor beta chains below were found in one sample sequenced in a study of blood T cells in healthy people across ages. The authors ran a second PCR of about 6 to 11 cycles using a sample-barcoded 5' primer and a J-beta primer mix. Via MiXCR, TCRdb re-called the 5' RACE reads, giving one row per CDR3 protein. The sample has around 850,000 distinct CDR3 sequences, roughly 40% seen once. The sample was blood. All receptors come from a man younger than 35 in good health.

Regarding this clonotype: A much larger clone is a single base away; this may be a read error. This chain uses TRBV25-1 with TRBJ2-7; 8 bases are a match to TRBD1. The length of the CDR3 is 17 residues. Germline loops: CDR1 MGHDK, CDR2 SYGVNS. V lost 6 bases to trimming and J lost 7 bases; unmatched junction nucleotides: 20. The CDR3 nucleotides read TGTGCCAGCAGGGGCCCTATAGGACAGGGAGGCTACAATGAGCAGTACTTC. Translated: CASRGPIGQGGYNEQYF.

The genes are TRBV7-9 and TRBJ2-1; TRBD2 aligns across 7 bases. The CDR3 is 16 residues long. Germline CDR1 SEHNR, CDR2 FQNEAQ (reference sequence). Trimming removed 2 bases from V and 13 bases from J; junction bases left unmatched: 17. CDR3 DNA: TGTGCCAGCAGCTTAACGCGGAGCGGGGCCCAAGAGACCCAGTTCTTC. Amino acid sequence: CASSLTRSGAQETQFF.

The rearrangement links TRBV5-1 to TRBJ2-1; possible D gene TRBD1, 5 bases. V was clipped by 0 bases and J by 13 bases, with 17 bases between them. The germline V gene has CDR1 SGHRS and CDR2 YFSETQ. The CDR3 sequence is 14 residues long. CDR3 nucleotide sequence: TGCGCCAGCAGCTTGGCCGGAGACAGTCGCCAACAGTTCTTC. Protein product: CASSLAGDSRQQFF. Drawing the rest from reference TRBV5-1 and TRBJ2-1, the complete variable domain is KAGVTQTPRYLIKTRGQQVTLSCSPISGHRSVSWYQQTPGQGLQFLFEYFSETQRNKGNFPGRFSGRQFSNSRSEMNVSTLELGDSALYLCASSLAGDSRQQFFGPGTRLTVL.

This clonotype appeared a few times. The genes are TRBV11-2 and TRBJ2-3; 7 bases align to TRBD2. Germline V gives CDR1 SGHAT, CDR2 FQNNGV. The CDR3 has 18 residues. V shed 0 bases and J 2 bases; nucleotides not matched to a gene: 11. The CDR3: CASSLEVFGAGVTDTQYF. The CDR3 nucleotides are TGTGCCAGCAGCTTAGAGGTTTTTGGGGCGGGGGTCACAGATACGCAGTATTTT.

V usage is TRBV28 and J usage is TRBJ1-5; the D gene is possibly TRBD1 (5 bases). V lost 5 bases and J lost 0, with 17 bases in between. Germline V gives CDR1 MDHEN, CDR2 SYDVKM. CDR3 length: 17 amino acids. CDR3 amino acids: CASSPELGGYSNQPQHF. CDR3 in DNA: TGTGCCAGCAGTCCCGAACTTGGGGGTTATAGCAATCAGCCCCAGCATTTT.

To note about this clonotype: A much larger clone differs from this one at a single base, so this may be a read error. V and J are TRBV6-5 and TRBJ2-5; no firm D call. There are 19 residues in the CDR3. Trimming removed 0 bases at V and 11 bases at J, with 31 bases between. CDR1 MNHEY and CDR2 SVGAGI come from the germline V gene. The chain's CDR3 is CASSYSGVMAEFPYNEQYF. The CDR3 DNA is TGTGCCAGCAGTTACTCGGGTGTAATGGCAGAGTTTCCCTACAATGAGCAGTACTTC.

This clonotype was seen just once. V usage is TRBV28 and J usage is TRBJ2-7; 7 nucleotides line up with TRBD1. The CDR3 is 15 residues long. CDR1 MDHEN and CDR2 SYDVKM come from the germline V gene. J was trimmed by 1 base and V by 3 bases; bases with no gene match: 6. CDR3 protein: CASSFSGQESYEQYF. CDR3 sequence (DNA): TGTGCCAGCAGTTTTTCCGGACAGGAATCCTACGAGCAGTACTTC.

The rearrangement links TRBV5-1 to TRBJ2-1, with D possibly TRBD2 on 6 matching bases. This CDR3 has 14 residues. The V end was cut by 6 bases, the J end by 13 bases, with 23 bases between. Germline CDR1 reads SGHRS; CDR2 reads YFSETQ. CDR3 bases: TGCGCCAGCACTGGAGGGGAGTTGAAAGAGACCCAGTTCTTC. Translating gives CASTGGELKETQFF.

The gene calls are TRBV13 and TRBJ1-1; TRBD1 is a possible D gene (6 bases). CDR1 and CDR2 from the germline V gene are PRHDT and FYEKMQ (reference sequence). This CDR3 is built from 14 residues. Trimming removed 5 bases from V and 3 bases from J, with 13 bases in between. The CDR3: CASSRGQLDTEAFF. In DNA, the CDR3 is TGTGCCAGCAGCAGAGGACAGTTGGACACTGAAGCTTTCTTT.

The chain recombines TRBV5-1 with TRBJ1-1; D remains ambiguous. The V and J ends lost 1 base and 0 bases respectively, with 7 bases between them. Germline values: CDR1 SGHRS, CDR2 YFSETQ. The CDR3 runs 14 residues. The CDR3 DNA reads TGCGCCAGCAGCTTGAATGTGGTGAACACTGAAGCTTTCTTT. Protein sequence: CASSLNVVNTEAFF.

The chain recombines TRBV12-3 or TRBV12-4 with TRBJ1-2, with D perhaps TRBD1 (6 bases). The CDR3 has 15 amino acids. Trimming removed 5 bases at V and 8 bases at J, with 21 bases between. The CDR3 protein is CASSPPGDKAVGYTF. The CDR3 DNA is TGTGCCAGCAGTCCCCCAGGGGACAAGGCAGTGGGCTACACCTTC.

This clonotype has a count of ten or more. The chain carries TRBV12-3 or TRBV12-4 and TRBJ2-1, with 12 bases fitting TRBD2. After removal of 5 bases from V and 7 bases from J, the junction contained 3 bases not matched to a gene. The CDR3 is 14 residues long. The CDR3 spells CASSQLAGGNEQFF. The CDR3 DNA reads as TGTGCCAGCAGTCAACTAGCGGGGGGTAATGAGCAGTTCTTC.

This clonotype was observed at least ten times. The gene calls are TRBV20-1 and TRBJ1-5; 10 bases fit TRBD1. Trimming took 5 bases from V and 4 from J; bases not matched to a gene: 2. Germline CDR1 reads DFQATT; CDR2 reads SNEGSKA (reference sequence). The CDR3 runs to 13 residues. CDR3 protein: CSAGGQGNQPQHF. CDR3 DNA: TGCAGTGCTGGGGGACAGGGGAATCAGCCCCAGCATTTT.

V gene TRBV14 combines with J gene TRBJ2-7; 10 bases match TRBD1. Trimming took 4 bases from V and 7 from J; bases not matched to a gene: 4. The CDR3 extends over 13 amino acids. Germline V gene lookup returns CDR1 SGHDN and CDR2 FVKESK. CDR3 protein: CASSLDRGREQYF. CDR3 DNA: TGTGCCAGCAGCCTAGACAGGGGGCGGGAGCAGTACTTC. The entire variable domain, with the rest obtained from reference TRBV14 and TRBJ2-7, is as follows: EAGVTQFPSHSVIEKGQTVTLRCDPISGHDNLYWYRRVMGKEIKFLLHFVKESKQDESGMPNNRFLAERTGGTYSTLKVQPAELEDSGVYFCASSLDRGREQYFGPGTRLTVT.

A note on this clonotype: A clone one base away is much larger, so this may be a read error. The chain is built from TRBV7-2 and TRBJ1-2; 10 bases are shared with TRBD1. The CDR3 is made up of 13 amino acids. Germline values: CDR1 SGHTA, CDR2 FQGNSA. Germline trimming cut 6 bases from V and 6 bases from J; bases unmatched to any gene: 4. Here the CDR3 DNA reads TGTGCCAGCAGTTCGGGACAGGGGCATGGCTACACCTTC. Encoded protein: CASSSGQGHGYTF.

This chain links TRBV20-1 with TRBJ2-5; 8 bases fit TRBD2. Germline CDR1 DFQATT, CDR2 SNEGSKA (reference sequence). J was trimmed by 5 bases and V by 5 bases; bases with no gene match: 13. This CDR3 has 15 residues. The CDR3 bases are TGCAGTGCTCTCGGGGGGGAAACCCTCCGGGAGACCCAGTACTTC. It specifies CSALGGETLRETQYF.

Regarding this clonotype: This clone may be a read error of a much larger clone one base away. This rearrangement joins TRBV5-1 to TRBJ1-5, with 7 bases identical to TRBD1. CDR1 and CDR2 (germline): SGHRS, YFSETQ. This CDR3 is built from 14 residues. DNA for the CDR3: TGCGCCAGCGGCTTGAATACAGGGGATCAGCCCCAGCATTTT. This translates into CASGLNTGDQPQHF. Complete variable domain (other parts from reference TRBV5-1 and TRBJ1-5): KAGVTQTPRYLIKTRGQQVTLSCSPISGHRSVSWYQQTPGQGLQFLFEYFSETQRNKGNFPGRFSGRQFSNSRSEMNVSTLELGDSALYLCASGLNTGDQPQHFGDGTRLSIL.

This clonotype was picked up a small number of times. The chain recombines TRBV11-2 with TRBJ2-1, with 10 nucleotides matching TRBD2. The CDR3 is 16 amino acids. Trimming cost V 4 bases and J 1 base; bases outside gene matches: 4. The germline V gene encodes CDR1 SGHAT and CDR2 FQNNGV. The CDR3 region is CASSSELAGSYNEQFF. CDR3 bases: TGTGCCAGCAGCTCGGAACTAGCGGGGTCCTACAATGAGCAGTTCTTC.

A remark on this clonotype: The CDR3 does not close with the conserved phenylalanine or tryptophan, likely indicating a read error. The chain joins TRBV7-2 to TRBJ2-1; 12 bases align to TRBD2. The CDR3 runs 15 residues. Trimming took 5 bases from V and 4 from J; bases not matched to a gene: 3. The germline V gene has CDR1 SGHTA and CDR2 FQGNSA. The CDR3: CASSTSGGNYNEQFL. DNA of the CDR3: TGTGCCAGCAGCACTAGCGGGGGGAATTACAATGAGCAGTTCCTC.

This clonotype has more than one count but fewer than ten. This rearrangement joins TRBV18 to TRBJ2-7; 9 nucleotides align to TRBD1. V was pared by 9 bases and J by 7 bases, with 16 bases of the junction left unmatched. The CDR3 totals 15 residues. Germline lookup yields CDR1 KGHSH and CDR2 LQKENI. CDR3 loop: CASSPGQGPYNEQYF. The CDR3 DNA sequence: TGTGCCAGTTCCCCGGGACAGGGACCCTACAATGAGCAGTACTTC.

As regards this clonotype: One end of the junction varies from germline; a read error may be responsible. The V gene is TRBV5-1, the J gene TRBJ2-1; 7 bases line up with TRBD1. Germline-derived CDR1 and CDR2 are SGHRS and YFSETQ. The CDR3 sequence is 15 residues long. The CDR3 spells CASSLVQGNYDEQFF. The CDR3 DNA is TGCGCCAGCAGCTTGGTACAGGGGAACTACGATGAGCAGTTCTTC.

The chain combines TRBV10-3 with TRBJ1-2; D not certain. Germline V gene sequence: CDR1 ENHRY, CDR2 SYGVKD. The CDR3 is 12 amino acids. Trimming shortened V by 0 bases and J by 7 bases, and 6 bases separated the two germline ends. This chain's CDR3 is CAISESETGYTF. The CDR3 bases are TGTGCCATCAGTGAGTCGGAGACTGGCTACACCTTC.

In its sample, this clonotype was seen a few times. V gene TRBV20-1 combines with J gene TRBJ2-5; D may be TRBD2 (6 bases). V gave up 8 bases and J gave up 0 bases, with 16 bases separating them. CDR3 length equals 14 residues. Germline lookup yields CDR1 DFQATT and CDR2 SNEGSKA (reference sequence). CDR3 protein: CSLKGRDYQETQYF. The CDR3 DNA sequence: TGCAGTCTCAAGGGCCGGGACTACCAAGAGACCCAGTACTTC.

This chain links TRBV5-1 with TRBJ2-2; 7 bases line up with TRBD1. The germline CDR1 and CDR2 sequences are SGHRS and YFSETQ. Unmatched junction bases numbered 20, after V lost 0 bases and J lost 3 bases. The length of the CDR3 is 21 residues. The CDR3 here is CASSLGRLFWTGPLDTGELFF. The CDR3 DNA is TGCGCCAGCAGCTTGGGGAGGCTTTTTTGGACAGGACCCTTGGACACCGGGGAGCTGTTTTTT.

The rearrangement links TRBV28 to TRBJ2-5; D possibly matches TRBD1 or TRBD2 (5 bases each). This CDR3 spans 12 amino acids. V lost 7 bases and J lost 11, with 17 bases in between. Germline CDR1 reads MDHEN; CDR2 reads SYDVKM. Here the CDR3 reads CASKGAPREQYF. Here the CDR3 DNA reads TGTGCCAGCAAAGGGGCCCCGAGGGAGCAGTACTTC. The complete variable domain, with remaining parts taken from reference TRBV28 and TRBJ2-5, reads DVKVTQSSRYLVKRTGEKVFLECVQDMDHENMFWYRQDPGLGLRLIYFSYDVKMKEKGDIPEGYSVSREKKERFSLILESASTNQTSMYLCASKGAPREQYFGPGTRLLVL.

The chain has TRBV4-1 and TRBJ1-2; D unclear. Germline values: CDR1 MGHRA, CDR2 YSYEKL. The CDR3 has 14 residues. Trimming shortened V by 1 base and J by 7 bases, and 13 bases separated the two germline ends. DNA of the CDR3: TGCGCCAGCAGCCAAGTACTACAGTGGTCTGGCTACACCTTC. Its protein product is CASSQVLQWSGYTF.

The chain is built from TRBV12-3 or TRBV12-4 and TRBJ1-2, with 7 nucleotides matching TRBD1. This CDR3 has 14 amino acids. J lost 9 bases, V lost 5 bases, and 12 bases had no gene match. Here the CDR3 reads CASSSRDRSRSYTF. The CDR3 DNA is TGTGCCAGCAGTAGCCGGGACAGAAGTAGGAGCTACACCTTC.

This clonotype was recorded a few times. V usage is TRBV20-1 and J usage is TRBJ2-1; tentatively, D is TRBD2 (6 bases). The V end was cut by 3 bases, the J end by 9 bases, with 24 bases between. Germline V gene lookup returns CDR1 DFQATT and CDR2 SNEGSKA (reference sequence). The CDR3 sequence is 16 residues long. CDR3 in amino acids: CSARGRGSPRNSEQFF. The CDR3 nucleotides read TGCAGTGCTAGGGGGCGGGGCTCCCCGCGGAACAGTGAGCAGTTCTTC.

As DNA, the CDR3 is TGTTTGGTAGGGACCACCGACTATGGCTACACCTTC. This gives the protein CLVGTTDYGYTF. The rearrangement uses TRBV27 and TRBJ1-2, with D perhaps matching TRBD1 (5 bases). Germline V CDR1 and CDR2: MNHEY, SMNVEV (reference sequence). There are 12 residues in the CDR3.

For this clonotype: This sequence may be a read error, since a much larger clone differs from it by one base. The chain is built from TRBV29-1 and TRBJ2-3; TRBD2 matches 15 bases. There are 16 residues in the CDR3. Germline V lookup: CDR1 SQVTM, CDR2 ANQGSEA. The CDR3 sequence: CSIEDGTSGGSDTQYF. DNA of the CDR3: TGCAGCATTGAAGATGGGACTAGCGGGGGGTCGGATACGCAGTATTTT.